A selection of T cell receptor beta chains follows, all from one sample in a study of CD8 T cells in Susac syndrome. TCRdb itself ran the immunoSEQ multiplex PCR reads through MiXCR, one entry per CDR3 protein. The sample gives about 80,000 distinct CDR3 sequences, 94% of which show up once; 0.26% is in the top ten. Specimen: CD8+ T cells from PBMCs. All receptors come from a human donor in good health. Both conserved end residues are part of each CDR3. D genes are given only for firm matches. Clone size appears in some rows only: once, few, many, or a class for an expanded clone.

TRBV29-1,TRBJ2-2,-,-,CSVSGLNTGELFF,TGCAGCGTATCCGGGCTCAACACCGGGGAGCTGTTTTTT
TRBV6-1,TRBJ2-1,-,-,CASSEEAERYNEQFF,TGTGCCAGCAGTGAAGAGGCGGAGCGGTACAATGAGCAGTTCTTC
TRBV27,TRBJ1-5,-,-,CASSFGFNQPQHF,TGTGCCAGCAGTTTCGGCTTCAATCAGCCCCAGCATTTT
TRBV3-1,TRBJ2-1,-,-,CASSQEAPGGQSSYNEQFF,TGTGCCAGCAGCCAAGAAGCCCCGGGCGGGCAGAGCTCCTACAATGAGCAGTTCTTC
TRBV27,TRBJ2-1,-,-,CASSLQSYNEQFF,TGTGCCAGCAGCCTCCAATCCTACAATGAGCAGTTCTTC
TRBV6-2/TRBV6-3,TRBJ1-1,-,-,CASSYLVRVATEAFF,TGTGCCAGCAGTTACCTCGTTCGAGTAGCTACTGAAGCTTTCTTT
TRBV2,TRBJ1-4,-,-,CAYFVEGPGEKLFF,TGTGCGTACTTCGTCGAGGGCCCGGGTGAAAAACTGTTTTTT
TRBV7-8,TRBJ2-7,TRBD1,-,CASSYMGQGYEQYF,TGTGCCAGCAGCTATATGGGACAGGGCTACGAGCAGTACTTC
TRBV27,TRBJ2-3,-,-,CASTGYGPGLDTQYF,TGTGCCAGCACGGGCTACGGCCCCGGGTTAGATACGCAGTATTTT
TRBV7-2,TRBJ1-4,TRBD1,-,CASSLNRGTNEKLFF,TGTGCCAGCAGCCTGAACAGGGGAACTAATGAAAAACTGTTTTTT
TRBV4-1,TRBJ1-1,-,-,CASSPGAGKAFF,TGCGCCAGCAGCCCGGGGGCGGGGAAAGCTTTCTTT
TRBV6-2/TRBV6-3,TRBJ1-5,-,-,CASSYQPSGPQHF,TGTGCCAGCAGTTACCAACCCTCGGGGCCCCAGCATTTT
TRBV20-1,TRBJ2-1,TRBD2,-,CSARGLAELSYNEQFF,TGCAGTGCCCGAGGGCTAGCGGAATTATCCTACAATGAGCAGTTCTTC
TRBV4-3,TRBJ2-6,TRBD1,-,CASSHAGQGGFGANVLTF,TGCGCCAGCAGCCACGCAGGACAGGGGGGTTTTGGGGCCAACGTCCTGACTTTC
TRBV20-1,TRBJ2-2,TRBD2,-,CSAELAPNTGELFF,TGCAGTGCGGAACTAGCGCCGAACACCGGGGAGCTGTTTTTT
TRBV15,TRBJ2-3,-,-,CATSRDKGSTGIDTQYF,TGTGCCACCAGCAGAGATAAGGGTAGCACAGGGATAGATACGCAGTATTTT
TRBV4-3,TRBJ1-1,-,-,CASSQVGTEAFF,TGCGCCAGCAGCCAAGTAGGCACTGAAGCTTTCTTT
TRBV13,TRBJ1-2,-,once,CASRFSSNYGYTF,TGTGCCAGCAGGTTTAGCAGTAACTATGGCTACACCTTC
TRBV4-3,TRBJ2-7,-,-,CASSQDKFSYEQYF,TGCGCCAGCAGTCAGGACAAATTCTCCTACGAGCAGTACTTC
TRBV20-1,TRBJ2-6,-,-,CSARDPGTGANVLTF,TGCAGTGCTAGAGATCCGGGGACTGGGGCCAACGTCCTGACTTTC
TRBV5-4,TRBJ1-6,-,-,CASSFGNSPLHF,TGTGCCAGCAGCTTTGGTAATTCACCCCTCCACTTT
TRBV3-1,TRBJ2-3,-,-,CASSQEGGRGHEDTQYF,TGTGCCAGCAGCCAAGAGGGGGGAAGGGGGCATGAAGATACGCAGTATTTT
TRBV12-3/TRBV12-4,TRBJ2-1,-,-,CASTPTGVNEQFF,TGTGCCAGCACTCCCACCGGGGTTAATGAGCAGTTCTTC
TRBV9,TRBJ2-7,-,once,CASSVATIGYEQYF,TGTGCCAGCAGCGTAGCTACTATAGGGTACGAGCAGTACTTC
TRBV27,TRBJ2-1,-,once,CASSSRLVSIPFF,TGTGCCAGCAGTTCCCGACTAGTCTCAATCCCGTTCTTC
TRBV5-6,TRBJ1-2,-,-,CASSLSAGDYYGYTF,TGTGCCAGCAGCTTGTCCGCCGGGGACTACTATGGCTACACCTTC
TRBV27,TRBJ2-6,-,-,CASSLYGSRANVLTF,TGTGCCAGCAGTTTGTACGGCTCTCGGGCCAACGTCCTGACTTTC
TRBV15,TRBJ2-3,TRBD1,few,CATSRLYTGGDTQYF,TGTGCCACCAGCAGACTATATACAGGGGGAGATACGCAGTATTTT
TRBV4-3,TRBJ2-3,TRBD2,-,CASSQEGPSGGNTDTQYF,TGCGCCAGCAGCCAAGAGGGGCCCAGCGGGGGGAACACAGATACGCAGTATTTT
TRBV19,TRBJ1-5,-,-,CATQPRDFYSNQPQHF,TGTGCCACTCAGCCCCGGGATTTCTATAGCAATCAGCCCCAGCATTTT
TRBV7-9,TRBJ2-1,TRBD1,-,CASKDRGQSSYNEQFF,TGTGCCAGCAAGGACAGGGGGCAGAGTTCCTACAATGAGCAGTTCTTC
TRBV7-2,TRBJ2-1,-,-,CASRDSGPLNEQFF,TGTGCCAGCAGGGATAGCGGACCTCTCAATGAGCAGTTCTTC
TRBV27,TRBJ2-3,TRBD2,-,CASSTSAGGTDTQYF,TGTGCCAGCAGTACCTCAGCGGGGGGGACAGATACGCAGTATTTT